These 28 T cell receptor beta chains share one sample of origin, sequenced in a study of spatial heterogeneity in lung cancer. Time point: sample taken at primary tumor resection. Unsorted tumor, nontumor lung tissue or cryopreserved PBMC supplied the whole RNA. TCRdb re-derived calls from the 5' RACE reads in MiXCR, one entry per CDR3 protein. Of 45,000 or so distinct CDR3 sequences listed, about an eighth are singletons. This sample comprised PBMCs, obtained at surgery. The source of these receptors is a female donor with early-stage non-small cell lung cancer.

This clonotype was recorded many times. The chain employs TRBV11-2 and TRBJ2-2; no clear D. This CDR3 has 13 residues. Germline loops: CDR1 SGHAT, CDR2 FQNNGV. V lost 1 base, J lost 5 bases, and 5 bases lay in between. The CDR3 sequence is CASSLVATGELFF. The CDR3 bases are TGTGCCAGCAGCTTAGTTGCGACCGGGGAGCTGTTTTTT. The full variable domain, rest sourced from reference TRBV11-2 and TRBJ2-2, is EAGVAQSPRYKIIEKRQSVAFWCNPISGHATLYWYQQILGQGPKLLIQFQNNGVVDDSQLPKDRFSAERLKGVDSTLKIQPAKLEDSAVYLCASSLVATGELFFGEGSRLTVL.

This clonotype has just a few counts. The CDR3 bases are TGTGCCAGCAGGAGGACAGGGCAGGAGACCCAGTACTTC. The encoded protein is CASRRTGQETQYF. J is TRBJ2-5 and V is TRBV6-2 or TRBV6-3; 8 bases align to TRBD1. V dropped 6 bases and J dropped 5; count of bases not matched to a gene: 5. The CDR3 covers 13 residues. From germline, CDR1 is MNHEY and CDR2 SVGEGT.

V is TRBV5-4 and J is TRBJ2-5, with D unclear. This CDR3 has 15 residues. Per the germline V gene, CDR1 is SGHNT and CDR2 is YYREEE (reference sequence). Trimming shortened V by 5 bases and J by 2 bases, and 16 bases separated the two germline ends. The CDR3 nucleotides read TGTGCCAGCAGTATGAAGGGATTCGGTCAAGAGACCCAGTACTTC. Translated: CASSMKGFGQETQYF. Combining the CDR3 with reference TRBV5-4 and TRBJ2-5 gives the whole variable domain ETGVTQSPTHLIKTRGQQVTLRCSSQSGHNTVSWYQQALGQGPQFIFQYYREEENGRGNFPPRFSGLQFPNYSSELNVNALELDDSALYLCASSMKGFGQETQYFGPGTRLLVL.

The CDR3 DNA follows: TGTGCCAGCAGCGTCCGAACTAGCGGGGGTTACAATGAGCAGTTCTTC. As protein: CASSVRTSGGYNEQFF. The rearrangement uses TRBV7-2 and TRBJ2-1, with 11 bases identical to TRBD2. This CDR3 is built from 16 residues. CDR1 SGHTA and CDR2 FQGNSA come from the germline V gene. V dropped 5 bases and J dropped 4; count of bases not matched to a gene: 7.

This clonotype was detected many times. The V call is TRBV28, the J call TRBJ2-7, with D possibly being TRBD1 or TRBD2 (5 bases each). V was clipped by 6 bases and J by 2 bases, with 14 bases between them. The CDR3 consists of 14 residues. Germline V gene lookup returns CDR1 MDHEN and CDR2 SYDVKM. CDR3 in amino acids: CASRSGTNTYEQYF. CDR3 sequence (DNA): TGTGCCAGCAGATCCGGGACGAATACCTACGAGCAGTACTTC.

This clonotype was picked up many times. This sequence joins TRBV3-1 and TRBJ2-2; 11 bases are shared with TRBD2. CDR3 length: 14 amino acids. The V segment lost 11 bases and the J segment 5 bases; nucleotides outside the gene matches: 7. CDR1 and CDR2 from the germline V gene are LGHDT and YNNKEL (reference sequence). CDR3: CASLAGGRTGELFF. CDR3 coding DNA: TGTGCCTCTTTAGCGGGGGGGCGAACCGGGGAGCTGTTTTTT.

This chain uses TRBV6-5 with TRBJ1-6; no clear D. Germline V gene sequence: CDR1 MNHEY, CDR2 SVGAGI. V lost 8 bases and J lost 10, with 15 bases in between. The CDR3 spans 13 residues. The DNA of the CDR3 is TGTGCCAGCTCTAGCGGAGGGTTGTCACCCCTCCACTTT. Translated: CASSSGGLSPLHF.

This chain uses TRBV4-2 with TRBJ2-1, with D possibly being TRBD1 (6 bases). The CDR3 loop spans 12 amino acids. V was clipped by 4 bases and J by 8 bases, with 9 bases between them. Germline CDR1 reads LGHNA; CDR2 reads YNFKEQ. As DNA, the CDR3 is TGTGCCAGCAGCCCCCCAGGGGATGAGCAGTTCTTC. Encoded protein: CASSPPGDEQFF.

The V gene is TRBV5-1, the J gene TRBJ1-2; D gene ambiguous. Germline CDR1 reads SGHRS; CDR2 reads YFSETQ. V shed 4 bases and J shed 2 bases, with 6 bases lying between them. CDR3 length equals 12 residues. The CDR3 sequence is CASSMDNYGYTF. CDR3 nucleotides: TGCGCCAGCAGCATGGACAACTATGGCTACACCTTC.

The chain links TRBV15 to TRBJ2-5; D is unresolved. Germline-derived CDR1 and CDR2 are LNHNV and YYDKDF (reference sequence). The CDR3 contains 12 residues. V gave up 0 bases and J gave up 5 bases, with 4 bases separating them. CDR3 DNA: TGTGCCACCAGCAGAGATTTGGAGACCCAGTACTTC. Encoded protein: CATSRDLETQYF.

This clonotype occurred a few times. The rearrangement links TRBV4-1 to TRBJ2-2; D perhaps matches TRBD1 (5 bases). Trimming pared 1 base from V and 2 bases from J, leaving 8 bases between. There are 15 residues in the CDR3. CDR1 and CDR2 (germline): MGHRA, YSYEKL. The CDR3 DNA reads TGCGCCAGCAGCCAAGTGGACACCAACACCGGGGAGCTGTTTTTT. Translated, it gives CASSQVDTNTGELFF.

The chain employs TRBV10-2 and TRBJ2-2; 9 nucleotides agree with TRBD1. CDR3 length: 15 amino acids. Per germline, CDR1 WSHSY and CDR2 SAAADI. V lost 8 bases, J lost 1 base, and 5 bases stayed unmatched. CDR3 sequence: CASRAGQGNTGELFF. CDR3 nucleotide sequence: TGCGCCAGCCGGGCGGGACAGGGGAACACCGGGGAGCTGTTTTTT.

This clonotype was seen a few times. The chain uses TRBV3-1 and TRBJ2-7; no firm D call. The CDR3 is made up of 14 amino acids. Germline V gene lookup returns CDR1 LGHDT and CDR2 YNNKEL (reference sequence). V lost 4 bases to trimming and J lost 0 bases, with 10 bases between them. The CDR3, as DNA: TGTGCCAGCAGCCCCCGGGTTTACTCCTACGAGCAGTACTTC. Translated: CASSPRVYSYEQYF.

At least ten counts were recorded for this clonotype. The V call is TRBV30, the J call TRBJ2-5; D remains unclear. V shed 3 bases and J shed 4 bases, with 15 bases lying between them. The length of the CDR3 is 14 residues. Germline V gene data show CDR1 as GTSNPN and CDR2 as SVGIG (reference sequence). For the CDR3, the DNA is TGTGCCTGGAGCCCCAACCGAGGAAGAGAGACCCAGTACTTC. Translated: CAWSPNRGRETQYF.

The CDR3 reads CASSLTRGAQKQETQYF. Here the CDR3 DNA reads TGTGCCAGCAGCTTAACCAGGGGGGCGCAGAAACAAGAGACCCAGTACTTC. This chain joins TRBV7-2 and TRBJ2-5, with a tentative D call TRBD1 (7 bases). CDR3 length: 17 amino acids. V lost 2 bases to trimming and J lost 2 bases, with 18 bases between them. Per the germline V gene, CDR1 is SGHTA and CDR2 is FQGNSA.

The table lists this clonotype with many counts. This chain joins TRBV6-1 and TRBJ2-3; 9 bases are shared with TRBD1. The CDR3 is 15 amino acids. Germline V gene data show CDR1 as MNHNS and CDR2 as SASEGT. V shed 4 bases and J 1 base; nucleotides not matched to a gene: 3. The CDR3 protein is CASSGGQGRTDTQYF. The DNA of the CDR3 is TGTGCCAGCAGTGGGGGACAGGGACGCACAGATACGCAGTATTTT.

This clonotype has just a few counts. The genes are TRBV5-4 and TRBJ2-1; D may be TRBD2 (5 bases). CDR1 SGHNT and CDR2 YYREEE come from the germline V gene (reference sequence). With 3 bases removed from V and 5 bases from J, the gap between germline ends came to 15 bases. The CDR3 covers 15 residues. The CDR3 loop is CASSSPEDAHNEQFF. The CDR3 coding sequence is TGTGCCAGCAGCTCGCCGGAGGACGCTCACAATGAGCAGTTCTTC. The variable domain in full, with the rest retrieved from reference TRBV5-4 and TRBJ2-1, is ETGVTQSPTHLIKTRGQQVTLRCSSQSGHNTVSWYQQALGQGPQFIFQYYREEENGRGNFPPRFSGLQFPNYSSELNVNALELDDSALYLCASSSPEDAHNEQFFGPGTRLTVL.

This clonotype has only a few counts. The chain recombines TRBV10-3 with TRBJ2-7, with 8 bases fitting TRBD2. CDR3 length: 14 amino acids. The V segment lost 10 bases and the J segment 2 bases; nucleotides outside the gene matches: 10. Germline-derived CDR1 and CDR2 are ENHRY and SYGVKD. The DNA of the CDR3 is TGTGCCACCGGGGGGGGGAAGCCTCCCTACGAGCAGTACTTC. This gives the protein CATGGGKPPYEQYF.

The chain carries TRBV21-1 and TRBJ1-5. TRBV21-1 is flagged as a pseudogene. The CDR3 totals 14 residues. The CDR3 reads CASSKGRSNQPQHF. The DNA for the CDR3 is TGTGCCAGCAGCAAAGGTCGTAGCAATCAGCCCCAGCATTTT.

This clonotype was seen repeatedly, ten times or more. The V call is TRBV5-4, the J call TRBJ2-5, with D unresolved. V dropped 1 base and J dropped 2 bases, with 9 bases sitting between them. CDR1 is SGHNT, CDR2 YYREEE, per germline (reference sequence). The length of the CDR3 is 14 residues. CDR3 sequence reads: CASSLYNSQETQYF. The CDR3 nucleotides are TGTGCCAGCAGCTTGTATAACAGTCAAGAGACCCAGTACTTC.

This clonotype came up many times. The CDR3 here is CASSLEGRTEAFF. The CDR3, as DNA: TGCGCCAGCAGCTTGGAGGGGCGGACTGAAGCTTTCTTT. V usage is TRBV5-1 and J usage is TRBJ1-1; possibly TRBD1 for D (5 bases). The V end was cut by 0 bases, the J end by 5 bases, with 8 bases between. The CDR3 totals 13 residues. The germline gives CDR1 SGHRS, CDR2 YFSETQ. Full variable domain (missing parts from reference TRBV5-1 and TRBJ1-1): KAGVTQTPRYLIKTRGQQVTLSCSPISGHRSVSWYQQTPGQGLQFLFEYFSETQRNKGNFPGRFSGRQFSNSRSEMNVSTLELGDSALYLCASSLEGRTEAFFGQGTRLTVV.

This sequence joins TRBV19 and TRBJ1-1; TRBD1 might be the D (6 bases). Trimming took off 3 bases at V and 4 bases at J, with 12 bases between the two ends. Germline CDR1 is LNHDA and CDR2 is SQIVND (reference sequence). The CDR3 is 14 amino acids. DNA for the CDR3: TGTGCCAGTAGTATTACAGGGCTATCCACTGAAGCTTTCTTT. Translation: CASSITGLSTEAFF. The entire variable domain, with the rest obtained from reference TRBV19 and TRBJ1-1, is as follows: DGGITQSPKYLFRKEGQNVTLSCEQNLNHDAMYWYRQDPGQGLRLIYYSQIVNDFQKGDIAEGYSVSREKKESFPLTVTSAQKNPTAFYLCASSITGLSTEAFFGQGTRLTVV.

The CDR3 loop is CASSLEGGRRSEAFF. Written as DNA, the CDR3 is TGTGCCAGCAGCTTAGAGGGTGGCAGGCGGTCCGAAGCTTTCTTT. This chain connects TRBV7-2 to TRBJ1-1; D remains ambiguous. The CDR3 contains 15 residues. The ends were cut back, 1 base at V and 8 bases at J, with 17 bases in the middle. In germline, CDR1 is SGHTA, CDR2 FQGNSA.

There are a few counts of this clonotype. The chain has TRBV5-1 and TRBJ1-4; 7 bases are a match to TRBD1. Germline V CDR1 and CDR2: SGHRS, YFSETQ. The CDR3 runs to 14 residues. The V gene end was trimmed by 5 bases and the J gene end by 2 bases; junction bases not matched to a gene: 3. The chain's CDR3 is CASRTGITNEKLFF. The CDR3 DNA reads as TGCGCCAGCAGGACAGGGATTACTAATGAAAAACTGTTTTTT.

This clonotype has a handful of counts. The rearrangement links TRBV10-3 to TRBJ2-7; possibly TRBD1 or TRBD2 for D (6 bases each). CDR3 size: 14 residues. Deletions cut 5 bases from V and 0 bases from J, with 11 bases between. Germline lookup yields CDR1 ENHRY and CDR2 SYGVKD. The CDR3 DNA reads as TGTGCCATCAGTCCGCGGGACACCTCCTACGAGCAGTACTTC. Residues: CAISPRDTSYEQYF.

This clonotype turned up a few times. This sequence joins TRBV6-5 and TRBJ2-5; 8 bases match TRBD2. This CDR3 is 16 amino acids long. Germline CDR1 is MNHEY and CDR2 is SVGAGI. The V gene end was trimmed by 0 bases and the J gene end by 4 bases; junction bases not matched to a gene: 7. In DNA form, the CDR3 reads TGTGCCAGCAGTTACTCACCCAGCGGGGGACGAGAGACCCAGTACTTC. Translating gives CASSYSPSGGRETQYF.

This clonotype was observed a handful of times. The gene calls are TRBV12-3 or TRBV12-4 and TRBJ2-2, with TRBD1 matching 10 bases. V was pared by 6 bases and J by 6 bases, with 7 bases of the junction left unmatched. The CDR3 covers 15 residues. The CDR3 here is CASSTGTGVSGELFF. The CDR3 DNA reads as TGTGCCAGCAGCACCGGGACAGGGGTATCCGGGGAGCTGTTTTTT.

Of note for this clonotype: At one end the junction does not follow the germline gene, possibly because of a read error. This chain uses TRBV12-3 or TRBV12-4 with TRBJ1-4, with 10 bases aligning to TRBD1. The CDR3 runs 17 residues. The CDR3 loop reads CASCFNVPGTGDEKLFF. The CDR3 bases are TGTGCCAGCTGTTTTAACGTACCGGGGACAGGGGACGAAAAACTGTTTTTT.